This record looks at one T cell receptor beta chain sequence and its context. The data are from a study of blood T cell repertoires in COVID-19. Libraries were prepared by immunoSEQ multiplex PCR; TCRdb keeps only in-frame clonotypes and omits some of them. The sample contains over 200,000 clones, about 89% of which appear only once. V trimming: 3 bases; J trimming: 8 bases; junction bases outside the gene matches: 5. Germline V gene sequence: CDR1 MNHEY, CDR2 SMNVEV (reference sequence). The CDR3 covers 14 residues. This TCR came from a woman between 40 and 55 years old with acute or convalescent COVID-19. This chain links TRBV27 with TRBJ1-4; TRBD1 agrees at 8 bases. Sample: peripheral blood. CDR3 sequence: CASSLTGVHEKLFF. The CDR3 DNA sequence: TGTGCCAGCAGTTTGACAGGGGTTCACGAAAAACTGTTTTTT.